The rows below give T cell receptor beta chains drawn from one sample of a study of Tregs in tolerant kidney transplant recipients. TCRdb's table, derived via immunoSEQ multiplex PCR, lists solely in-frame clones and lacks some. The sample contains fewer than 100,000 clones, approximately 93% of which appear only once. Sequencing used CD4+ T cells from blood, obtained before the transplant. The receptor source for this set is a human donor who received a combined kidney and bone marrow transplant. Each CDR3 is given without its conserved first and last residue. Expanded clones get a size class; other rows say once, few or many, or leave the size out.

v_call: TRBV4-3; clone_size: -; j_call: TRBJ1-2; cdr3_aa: ASSYMGGYT
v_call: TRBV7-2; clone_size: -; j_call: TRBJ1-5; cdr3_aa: ASSFTGAPNQPQH
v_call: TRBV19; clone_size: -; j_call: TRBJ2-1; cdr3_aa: ASSISGSRNEQF
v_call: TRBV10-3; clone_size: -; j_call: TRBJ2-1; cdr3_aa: AISVQGGTGVNEQF
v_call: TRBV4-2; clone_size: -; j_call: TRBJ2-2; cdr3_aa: ASSQGEAGYTGELF
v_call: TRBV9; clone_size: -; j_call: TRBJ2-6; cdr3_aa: ASSPGQGARGANVLT
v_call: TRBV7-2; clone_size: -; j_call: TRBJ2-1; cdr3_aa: ASSQQGVSYNEQF
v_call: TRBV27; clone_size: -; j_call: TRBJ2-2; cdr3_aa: ASRHSGTQTTGELF
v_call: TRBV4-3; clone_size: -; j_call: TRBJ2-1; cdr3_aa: ASSQPTWGRGLKNEQF
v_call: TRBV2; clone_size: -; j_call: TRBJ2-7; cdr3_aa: ASSATSGSFEQY
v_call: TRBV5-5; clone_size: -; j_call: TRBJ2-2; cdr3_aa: ASSPVGGTGELF
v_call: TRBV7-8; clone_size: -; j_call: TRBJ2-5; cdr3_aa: ASSDRGRSETQY
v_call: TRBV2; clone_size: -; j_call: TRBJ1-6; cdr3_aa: ASMFSSYNSPLH
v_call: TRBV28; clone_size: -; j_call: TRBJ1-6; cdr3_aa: ASSYSRYNSPLH
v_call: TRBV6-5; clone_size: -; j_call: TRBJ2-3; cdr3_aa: ASSSTRSTDTQY
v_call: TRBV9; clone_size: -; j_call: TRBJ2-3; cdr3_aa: ASSPRLAGEETQY
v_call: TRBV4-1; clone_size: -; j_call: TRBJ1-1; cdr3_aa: ASRFPGQSNTEAF
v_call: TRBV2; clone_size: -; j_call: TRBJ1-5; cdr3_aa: ASTRDGNSNQPQH
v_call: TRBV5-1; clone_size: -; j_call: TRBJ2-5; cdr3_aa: ASSLQAGSQETQY
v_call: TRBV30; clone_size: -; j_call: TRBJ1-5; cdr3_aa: AWSGTGNQPQH
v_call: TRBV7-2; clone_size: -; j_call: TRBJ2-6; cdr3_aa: ASSAQTSSGANVLT
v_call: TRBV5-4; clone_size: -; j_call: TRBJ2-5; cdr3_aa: ASRSGLAVETQY
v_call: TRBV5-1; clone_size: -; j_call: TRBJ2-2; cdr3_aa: ASARLGGDTGELF
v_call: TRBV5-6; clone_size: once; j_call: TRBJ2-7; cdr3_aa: ASSLLGQGSTYEQY
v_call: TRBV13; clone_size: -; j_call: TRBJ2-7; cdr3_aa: ASSFRLAGAYEQY
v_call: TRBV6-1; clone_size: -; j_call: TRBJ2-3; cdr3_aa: ASSSLRGSTDTQY
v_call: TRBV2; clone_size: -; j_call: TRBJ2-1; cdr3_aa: ASLSSGSYNEQF
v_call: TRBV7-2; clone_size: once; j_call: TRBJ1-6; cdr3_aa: ASSSHRDRGNSPLH
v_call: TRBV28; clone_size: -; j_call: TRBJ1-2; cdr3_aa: ASSSPTGFYYGYT
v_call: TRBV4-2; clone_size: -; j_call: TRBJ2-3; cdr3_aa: ASSHLREGADTQY
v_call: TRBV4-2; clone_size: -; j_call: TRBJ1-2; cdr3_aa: ASSTREGSLYGYT